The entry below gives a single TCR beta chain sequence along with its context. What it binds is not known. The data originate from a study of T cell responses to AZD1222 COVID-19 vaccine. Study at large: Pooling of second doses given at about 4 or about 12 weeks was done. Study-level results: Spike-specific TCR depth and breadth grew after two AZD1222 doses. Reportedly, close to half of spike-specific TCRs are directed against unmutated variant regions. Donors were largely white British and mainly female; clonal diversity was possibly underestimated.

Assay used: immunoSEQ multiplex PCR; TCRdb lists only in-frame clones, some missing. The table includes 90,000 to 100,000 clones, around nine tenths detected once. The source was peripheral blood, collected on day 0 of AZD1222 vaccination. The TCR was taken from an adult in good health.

The CDR3 DNA reads TGTGCCAGTAGTATAGATGCAGGGGTCGAGCAGTACTTC. Amino acid sequence: CASSIDAGVEQYF. The genes are TRBV19 and TRBJ2-7, with D possibly being TRBD1 (6 bases). The germline CDR1 and CDR2 sequences are LNHDA and SQIVND (reference sequence). Trimming left V 0 bases short and J 6 bases short, with 9 bases between. This CDR3 region has 13 residues.